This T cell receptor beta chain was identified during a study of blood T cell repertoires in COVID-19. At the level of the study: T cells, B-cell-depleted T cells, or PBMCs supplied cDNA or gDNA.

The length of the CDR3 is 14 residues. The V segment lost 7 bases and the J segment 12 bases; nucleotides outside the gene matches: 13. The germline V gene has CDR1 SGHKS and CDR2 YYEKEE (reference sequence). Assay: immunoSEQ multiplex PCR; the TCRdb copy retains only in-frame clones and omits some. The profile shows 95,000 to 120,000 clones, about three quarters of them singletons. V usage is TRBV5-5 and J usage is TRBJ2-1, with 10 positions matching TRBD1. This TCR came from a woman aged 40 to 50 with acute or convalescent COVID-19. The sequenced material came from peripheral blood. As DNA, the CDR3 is TGTGCCAGCGGCCCACCAGACAGGGGGCGTTCGCAGTTCTTC. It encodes CASGPPDRGRSQFF.